This T cell receptor beta chain was documented in a study of shared clonotypes between healthy human individuals. Concerning this clone itself: The antigen is unknown.

Deep was the level at which the assay was run. Sequenced by immunoSEQ multiplex PCR; TCRdb stores in-frame clones only, minus some. The top ten hold 0.1% to 0.15% of the sample, which has about 2 million clones, roughly 94% seen once. Trimming pared 1 base from V and 3 bases from J, leaving 16 bases between. Germline lookup yields CDR1 SGHAT and CDR2 FQNNGV. The CDR3 contains 18 residues. Study results and limitations: Approximately 5.4% of naive CD4 clonotypes were common to a handful of donors.

The chain links TRBV11-2 to TRBJ1-6; tentatively, D is TRBD1 (5 bases). What was sequenced was naive CD4+ T cells sorted from blood. Subset: CD45RA+ positively selected. This receptor was identified in a young man in good health. CDR3 loop: CASSLVGSGILYNSPLHF. As DNA, the CDR3 is TGTGCCAGCAGCTTAGTAGGGTCAGGGATACTCTATAATTCACCCCTCCACTTT. The variable domain in full, completed from reference TRBV11-2 and TRBJ1-6, reads EAGVAQSPRYKIIEKRQSVAFWCNPISGHATLYWYQQILGQGPKLLIQFQNNGVVDDSQLPKDRFSAERLKGVDSTLKIQPAKLEDSAVYLCASSLVGSGILYNSPLHFGNGTRLTVT.